These 10 T cell receptor beta chains came from one sample sequenced in a study of CD8+ T cells in alopecia areata. The sequencing template was cDNA reverse transcribed from extracted RNA. The assay was immunoSEQ multiplex PCR, and TCRdb's table has in-frame clones only and misses some. The table has some 170,000 clones, around 71% seen once. The sequences come from CD8+ T cells sorted from blood, collected at week 0. Receptors originate from a human donor with alopecia areata.

This clone was counted a few times. The genes are TRBV11-1 and TRBJ2-1; 11 bases agree with TRBD2. CDR1 is SGHAT, CDR2 FQDESV, per germline (reference sequence). The trim removed 5 bases at V and 4 bases at J, leaving 4 bases unmatched. There are 15 residues in the CDR3. The CDR3 reads CASSPTSGVYNEQFF. The DNA of the CDR3 is TGTGCCAGCAGCCCGACTAGCGGGGTGTACAATGAGCAGTTCTTC.

The chain links TRBV27 to TRBJ2-5, with D maybe TRBD1 (5 bases). Germline CDR1 MNHEY, CDR2 SMNVEV (reference sequence). This CDR3 has 17 residues. V was pared by 2 bases and J by 2 bases, with 18 bases between. CDR3 region: CASSLQGGFVAQETQYF. The CDR3 DNA follows: TGTGCCAGCAGTTTACAGGGTGGGTTCGTAGCACAAGAGACCCAGTACTTC.

This clone showed up just once. The CDR3 nucleotides read TGCGCCAGCAGCACGGACAGCAATCAGCCCCAGCATTTT. Translated, it gives CASSTDSNQPQHF. The chain is built from TRBV5-1 and TRBJ1-5; the D is unclear. Trimming cost V 4 bases and J 1 base, with 6 bases left between them. The CDR3 runs to 13 residues. Germline V CDR1 and CDR2: SGHRS, YFSETQ.

This chain uses TRBV15 with TRBJ1-3; no clear D gene. Per the germline V gene, CDR1 is LNHNV and CDR2 is YYDKDF (reference sequence). This CDR3 comprises 16 residues. V was cut by 5 bases and J by 0 bases, with 14 bases left in between. The CDR3 region has the DNA TGTGCCACCAGCGGTTATAAGCTCAACTCTGGAAACACCATATATTTT. Amino acid sequence: CATSGYKLNSGNTIYF.

This clone was picked up one time. The CDR3 nucleotides are TGTGCCACCAGCCGGTTTGGGGCGACGGGGTGGGAGACCCAGTACTTC. This gives the protein CATSRFGATGWETQYF. The chain is built from TRBV15 and TRBJ2-5; perhaps D is TRBD1 or TRBD2 (5 bases each). CDR1 and CDR2 from the germline V gene are LNHNV and YYDKDF (reference sequence). The CDR3 consists of 16 residues. V gave up 5 bases and J gave up 5 bases, with 21 bases separating them.

The V and J genes are TRBV15 and TRBJ2-7, with no clear D. Germline assignment: CDR1 LNHNV and CDR2 YYDKDF (reference sequence). This CDR3 contains 12 residues. Trimming cost V 5 bases and J 5 bases, with 10 bases left between them. CDR3 in amino acids: CATSDPGDEQYF. CDR3 in DNA: TGTGCCACCAGCGACCCGGGTGACGAGCAGTACTTC.

V and J are TRBV19 and TRBJ1-5; D is unclear. This CDR3 is built from 13 residues. Germline V gene lookup returns CDR1 LNHDA and CDR2 SQIVND (reference sequence). V lost 1 base, J lost 13 bases, and 14 bases lay in between. DNA for the CDR3: TGTGCCAGTAGTATAGCCCTCGGCCGGCCGCAGCATTTT. Its translation is CASSIALGRPQHF.

In its sample, this clone was seen once. This chain links TRBV27 with TRBJ2-3; unclear D gene. The V end lost 1 base, the J end lost 2 bases, and 4 bases lay between the germline ends. This CDR3 has 13 residues. Per the germline V gene, CDR1 is MNHEY and CDR2 is SMNVEV (reference sequence). CDR3 in DNA: TGTGCCAGCAGTTTATACTACACAGATACGCAGTATTTT. It encodes CASSLYYTDTQYF.

V is TRBV11-2 and J is TRBJ2-5; TRBD2 is a possible D gene (6 bases). Trimming shortened V by 5 bases and J by 3 bases, and 10 bases separated the two germline ends. The CDR3 contains 13 residues. CDR1 SGHAT and CDR2 FQNNGV come from the germline V gene. In DNA form, the CDR3 reads TGTGCCAGCAGCATTTGGGGGGAAGAGACCCAGTACTTC. This sequence encodes CASSIWGEETQYF. Filled out from reference TRBV11-2 and TRBJ2-5, the complete variable domain reads EAGVAQSPRYKIIEKRQSVAFWCNPISGHATLYWYQQILGQGPKLLIQFQNNGVVDDSQLPKDRFSAERLKGVDSTLKIQPAKLEDSAVYLCASSIWGEETQYFGPGTRLLVL.

J is TRBJ2-7 and V is TRBV29-1; D unclear. This CDR3 is 11 amino acids long. Trimming removed 5 bases from V and 0 bases from J, with 5 bases in between. The germline CDR1 and CDR2 sequences are SQVTM and ANQGSEA. The CDR3 protein is CSVQVSYEQYF. CDR3 DNA: TGCAGCGTTCAAGTCTCCTACGAGCAGTACTTC.